The 13 T cell receptor beta chains below were found in one sample sequenced in a study of blood T cell repertoires in COVID-19. Libraries were prepared by immunoSEQ multiplex PCR; TCRdb keeps only in-frame clonotypes and omits some of them. The sample includes 200,000 to 250,000 clones, around 84% seen only once; the top ten take 5.5% to 7%. Sequencing input: peripheral blood. All receptors come from an elderly man with acute or convalescent COVID-19.

The chain has TRBV7-9 and TRBJ1-5; maybe TRBD1 (6 bases). Per germline, CDR1 SEHNR and CDR2 FQNEAQ (reference sequence). CDR3 length: 15 residues. V was cut by 5 bases and J by 5 bases, with 16 bases left in between. CDR3 amino acids: CASSIDGQHYQPQHF. The CDR3 DNA reads TGTGCCAGCAGCATAGACGGACAGCACTATCAGCCCCAGCATTTT. Combining the CDR3 with reference TRBV7-9 and TRBJ1-5 gives the whole variable domain DTGVSQNPRHKITKRGQNVTFRCDPISEHNRLYWYRQTLGQGPEFLTYFQNEAQLEKSRLLSDRFSAERPKGSFSTLEIQRTEQGDSAMYLCASSIDGQHYQPQHFGDGTRLSIL.

The chain employs TRBV24-1 and TRBJ2-1; TRBD2 aligns across 8 bases. With V trimmed by 6 bases and J by 8 bases, 11 bases remained unmatched. The CDR3 has 15 residues. Germline CDR1 KGHDR, CDR2 SFDVKD. The CDR3 sequence is CATSPVAGSVDEQFF. The CDR3 bases are TGTGCCACCAGTCCCGTAGCGGGAAGTGTCGATGAGCAGTTCTTC.

The table lists this clone with a count of one. The genes are TRBV4-3 and TRBJ1-1; D call uncertain. This CDR3 region has 15 residues. Trimming removed 1 base at V and 4 bases at J, with 13 bases between. Germline loops: CDR1 LGHNA, CDR2 YSLEER. CDR3 DNA sequence: TGCGCCAGCAGCCAAGTCTGGCCGTTGATCACTGAAGCTTTCTTT. As protein: CASSQVWPLITEAFF.

This clone has a handful of counts. The genes are TRBV29-1 and TRBJ1-1, with D hard to call. V was trimmed by 6 bases and J by 1 base, leaving 6 bases between them. There are 11 residues in the CDR3. Germline V lookup: CDR1 SQVTM, CDR2 ANQGSEA. The CDR3 nucleotides are TGCAGCGTGGAACAGAACACTGAAGCTTTCTTT. This encodes CSVEQNTEAFF. Supplemented by reference TRBV29-1 and TRBJ1-1, the full variable domain reads SAVISQKPSRDICQRGTSLTIQCQVDSQVTMMFWYRQQPGQSLTLIATANQGSEATYESGFVIDKFPISRPNLTFSTLTVSNMSPEDSSIYLCSVEQNTEAFFGQGTRLTVV.

V is TRBV30 and J is TRBJ1-4; a possible D gene is TRBD1 (6 bases). The CDR3 is 14 amino acids. Trimming took off 1 base at V and 7 bases at J, with 13 bases between the two ends. Germline CDR1 and CDR2: GTSNPN and SVGIG (reference sequence). The DNA of the CDR3 is TGTGCCTGGAGTGGTGGGGGGGCTGTTGAAAAACTGTTTTTT. It specifies CAWSGGGAVEKLFF.

The chain recombines TRBV19 with TRBJ2-1, with 8 positions matching TRBD1. Germline-derived CDR1 and CDR2 are LNHDA and SQIVND (reference sequence). The CDR3 sequence is 18 residues long. The V segment lost 4 bases and the J segment 0 bases; nucleotides outside the gene matches: 11. The CDR3 DNA sequence: TGTGCCAGTAGTAACCGACAGGGGAACTTTTTCTCCTACAATGAGCAGTTCTTC. It is translated as CASSNRQGNFFSYNEQFF. The whole variable domain, remainder taken from reference TRBV19 and TRBJ2-1, is DGGITQSPKYLFRKEGQNVTLSCEQNLNHDAMYWYRQDPGQGLRLIYYSQIVNDFQKGDIAEGYSVSREKKESFPLTVTSAQKNPTAFYLCASSNRQGNFFSYNEQFFGPGTRLTVL.

The J gene is TRBJ2-3, the V gene TRBV19; 14 nucleotides agree with TRBD2. CDR3 length: 18 amino acids. The V segment lost 4 bases and the J segment 7 bases; nucleotides outside the gene matches: 13. The germline V gene encodes CDR1 LNHDA and CDR2 SQIVND (reference sequence). The DNA for the CDR3 is TGTGCCAGTAGTACCCGGACTAGCGGGAGGCCCGCGACTAATACGCAGTATTTT. As protein: CASSTRTSGRPATNTQYF.

V is TRBV7-2 and J is TRBJ1-5; tentatively, D is TRBD1 (6 bases). Germline V CDR1 and CDR2: SGHTA, FQGNSA. The CDR3 contains 13 residues. Trimming left V 6 bases short and J 9 bases short, with 15 bases between. The CDR3 region is CASRLTGMGPQHF. The DNA of the CDR3 is TGTGCCAGCAGACTTACAGGGATGGGGCCCCAGCATTTT.

The CDR3 coding sequence is TGTGCCAGTAGTCCGGGACTAGCGGGAGGAACCTACAATGAGCAGTTCTTC. Its protein product is CASSPGLAGGTYNEQFF. The V gene is TRBV19, the J gene TRBJ2-1, with 15 positions matching TRBD2. The CDR3 has 17 residues. Germline V CDR1 and CDR2: LNHDA, SQIVND (reference sequence). V was pared by 5 bases and J by 2 bases, with 4 bases of the junction left unmatched.

The rearrangement uses TRBV5-4 and TRBJ1-3; no definite D call. CDR1 SGHNT and CDR2 YYREEE come from the germline V gene (reference sequence). V was trimmed by 0 bases and J by 0 bases, leaving 10 bases between them. The CDR3 totals 16 residues. The CDR3: CASSLGGAISGNTIYF. DNA for the CDR3: TGTGCCAGCAGCTTGGGCGGCGCGATCTCTGGAAACACCATATATTTT.

This chain connects TRBV19 to TRBJ2-3; 9 bases match TRBD2. V trimming: 1 base; J trimming: 2 bases; junction bases outside the gene matches: 1. This CDR3 spans 15 amino acids. Germline V gives CDR1 LNHDA, CDR2 SQIVND (reference sequence). In nucleotides, the CDR3 is TGTGCCAGTAGTATAGGACTAGCGGTCACAGATACGCAGTATTTT. Protein sequence: CASSIGLAVTDTQYF. Full variable domain (rest looked up from reference TRBV19 and TRBJ2-3): DGGITQSPKYLFRKEGQNVTLSCEQNLNHDAMYWYRQDPGQGLRLIYYSQIVNDFQKGDIAEGYSVSREKKESFPLTVTSAQKNPTAFYLCASSIGLAVTDTQYFGPGTRLTVL.

The rearrangement joins TRBV7-9 to TRBJ2-5; 7 bases fit TRBD2. CDR3 length equals 15 residues. CDR1 and CDR2 (germline): SEHNR, FQNEAQ (reference sequence). The trim removed 1 base at V and 4 bases at J, leaving 6 bases unmatched. The CDR3 region is CASSLGGSPPETQYF. CDR3 nucleotides: TGTGCCAGCAGCTTAGGCGGGAGCCCCCCAGAGACCCAGTACTTC.

The chain uses TRBV7-2 and TRBJ2-5; 10 bases line up with TRBD2. The CDR3 totals 16 residues. The ends lost 5 bases at V and 2 bases at J; junction bases unmatched: 8. Looked up from germline, CDR1 is SGHTA and CDR2 is FQGNSA. The CDR3 DNA follows: TGTGCCAGCAGCGCCAGACTAGCGGGCCTACAAGAGACCCAGTACTTC. It specifies CASSARLAGLQETQYF.